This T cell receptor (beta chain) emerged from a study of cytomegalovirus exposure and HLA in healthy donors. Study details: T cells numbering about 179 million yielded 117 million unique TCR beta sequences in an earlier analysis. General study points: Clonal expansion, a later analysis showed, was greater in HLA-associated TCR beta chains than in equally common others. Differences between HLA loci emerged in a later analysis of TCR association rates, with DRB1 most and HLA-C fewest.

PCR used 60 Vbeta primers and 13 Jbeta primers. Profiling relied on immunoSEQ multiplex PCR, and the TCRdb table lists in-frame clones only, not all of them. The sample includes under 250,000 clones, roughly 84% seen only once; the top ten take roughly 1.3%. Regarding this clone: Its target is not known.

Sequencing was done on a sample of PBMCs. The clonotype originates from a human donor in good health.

In DNA, the CDR3 is TGTGCCAGCAGTTTATTCGCCCGGGAAATCCTCTACGAGCAGTACTTC. Translated, it gives CASSLFAREILYEQYF. The J gene is TRBJ2-7, the V gene TRBV27, with D possibly being TRBD2 (5 bases). Germline-derived CDR1 and CDR2 are MNHEY and SMNVEV (reference sequence). The V end lost 1 base, the J end lost 3 bases, and 16 bases lay between the germline ends. The CDR3 totals 16 residues.